The rows below give T cell receptor beta chains drawn from one sample of a study of blood T cell repertoires in COVID-19. Measured with immunoSEQ multiplex PCR; TCRdb has only the in-frame clones, and not every one. The data hold about 160,000 clones, with 80% to 95% observed a single time. Sequencing was done on a sample of peripheral blood. These receptors originate from a woman between 50 and 59 years old with acute or convalescent COVID-19. Each CDR3 is given without its conserved first and last residue. Each record gives: V gene, clone size, CDR3 protein. Only some rows state a clone size, as once, few, many or a class for expanded clones.

TRBV28,-,ASTGQGISYGYT
TRBV13,-,ASSSPGDRSGYT
TRBV30,-,AWSVGGTGDQPQH
TRBV7-2,-,ASSLPDFRTSPYEQY
TRBV28,-,ASSYEANLF
TRBV10-3,-,AISEGGRVTDTQY
TRBV9,-,ASSPLGNTIY
TRBV6-6,-,ASSRGGGAGNTIY
TRBV28,-,ASSPTGGTEAF
TRBV27,-,ASSSPYNTEAF
TRBV28,-,ASTPGTEYNEQF
TRBV7-2,-,ASSLTRGYDSPLH
TRBV4-1,-,ASSLPDGTAASYEQY
TRBV3-1/TRBV3-2,-,ASSQATSRY
TRBV4-1,-,ASSQDSNTKAF
TRBV19,-,ASSPGIGIETQY
TRBV5-1,-,ASSLDRANTGELF
TRBV6-2/TRBV6-3,-,ASSYRSSGTYGNEQF
TRBV18,once,ASSRDRDNEQF
TRBV6-6,-,ASSPRGLAGAYEQY
TRBV5-1,-,ASSFQGSTEAF
TRBV13,-,ASSSSGFSYNYGYT
TRBV6-5,-,ASRASGDTEAF
TRBV6-1,-,ASSEGFTGNTGELF
TRBV24-1,-,ATSDAAVNSYNEQF
TRBV12-3/TRBV12-4,-,ASTWAGVYGYT
TRBV19,-,ASKAGVRGYTGELF
TRBV7-8,-,ASSRGGAKNIQY
TRBV28,once,ASSLILAGGSYEQY
TRBV19,-,ASSIQGMNTEAF
TRBV5-6,-,ASSLASGEQY
TRBV25-1,-,ASSALGAGNTEAF
TRBV10-1,few,ASSNSLSYNEQF
TRBV6-5,-,ATRGTGAYEQY
TRBV7-2,once,ASSLRHGSQPQH
TRBV28,-,ASRRRSSYEQY
TRBV15,-,ATSRSTGTGTGELF
TRBV4-3,once,ASSQDRSLAGGHEQF
TRBV27,-,ATFQGACTEAF
TRBV3-1/TRBV3-2,-,ASSQAPGTSFYEQY
TRBV28,-,ASSLMAGGDQPQH
TRBV5-1,-,ASSLAPPDGYT
TRBV28,-,ASSSTGSVDTQY
TRBV2,-,ASRDITGGNSYEQY
TRBV7-6,-,ASSPAGRDSQETQY
TRBV9,-,ASSVGPNTEAF
TRBV2,-,ASNYHRTDANTGELF
TRBV15,-,ATSRHGEGNEQF
TRBV2,-,ASLGGVYEQY
TRBV19,once,ASGRDRGNYGYT
TRBV4-1,-,ASSQEGTGDQPQH
TRBV25-1,-,ASRQTGENNSPLH
TRBV7-2,-,ASSAGQGTYGYT